The TCR beta chain under discussion was sequenced for a study of blood T cell repertoires in COVID-19. Study context: COVID-19 samples collected from the United States, Italy and Spain covered acute and convalescent phases. T cells, B-cell-depleted T cells, or PBMCs provided the cDNA or gDNA that served as material.

The length of the CDR3 is 15 residues. Trimming stripped 1 base from V and 5 bases from J, with 14 bases between. Germline V lookup: CDR1 MNHEY, CDR2 SVGAGI. This clone was seen only once. Original handling: Reference gene primer amplification yielded estimated nucleated cell counts. Using immunoSEQ multiplex PCR, the repertoire was profiled, and TCRdb retains in-frame clones only, with some absent. V and J calls and clone size are given by that table; D and trimming were obtained from the DNA. This sample has approximately 97,000 clones, with 81% found just once. The sequence was collected from a man between 60 and 70 years old with acute or convalescent COVID-19. The sequenced sample consisted of peripheral blood. The V call is TRBV6-5, the J call TRBJ2-5, with D tentatively TRBD2 (6 bases). CDR3 nucleotides: TGTGCCAGCAGTTACTTGGGTACTAGCTTCGAGACCCAGTACTTC. Protein product: CASSYLGTSFETQYF.